The 3 T cell receptor beta chains given below trace back to one sample, sequenced in a study of cytomegalovirus exposure and HLA in healthy donors (dated by TCRdb to 2015 to 2018). Library construction relied on the immunoSEQ multiplex PCR assay. For the multiplex PCR, a mixture combining 60 forward primers for TCR Vbeta segments and 13 reverse primers for TCR Jbeta segments was used. Held by TCRdb, this immuneACCESS table contains in-frame sequences only and omits some clones. Under half of the omission traces to an unresolved V gene where checked; the cause of the rest is unknown. The sample includes about 200,000 clones, with roughly an eighth observed a single time. 7.8% of the sample is taken by the ten largest. Sequencing was done on a sample of PBMCs. These receptors all come from a middle-aged man in good health and CMV-seropositive.

The chain combines TRBV4-1 with TRBJ2-1; TRBD2 agrees at 8 bases. Trimming cost V 4 bases and J 9 bases; bases outside gene matches: 17. The CDR3 length is 17 residues. CDR1 is MGHRA, CDR2 YSYEKL, per germline. CDR3 region: CASSLGGDEGRAGEQFF. The CDR3 coding sequence is TGCGCCAGCAGCCTCGGGGGGGACGAGGGGAGAGCGGGTGAGCAGTTCTTC.

J is TRBJ1-5 and V is TRBV7-8, with D perhaps TRBD1 (6 bases). CDR3 length: 15 residues. CDR1 is SGHVS and CDR2 is FQNEAQ in the germline V gene. V lost 1 base, J lost 7 bases, and 14 bases lay in between. CDR3 coding DNA: TGTGCCAGCAGCTTAGGGGGGGGCGCAGGGCAGCCCCAGCATTTT. This codes for CASSLGGGAGQPQHF.

In this sample, this clone turned up a few times. The chain combines TRBV5-1 with TRBJ1-1; 7 bases align to TRBD1. The ends lost 5 bases at V and 0 bases at J; junction bases unmatched: 1. The CDR3 covers 13 residues. The germline V gene has CDR1 SGHRS and CDR2 YFSETQ. This CDR3 is CASRGQLNTEAFF. CDR3 in DNA: TGCGCCAGCAGGGGACAGCTGAACACTGAAGCTTTCTTT.